The present T cell receptor (beta chain) was sequenced within a study of cytomegalovirus exposure and HLA in healthy donors. TCRdb keeps only in-frame clones here, not all; method: immunoSEQ multiplex PCR. The sample consists of roughly 180,000 clones, around nine tenths of them appearing once. V lost 5 bases, J lost 4 bases, and 7 bases stayed unmatched. Germline V gene data show CDR1 as SEHNR and CDR2 as FQNEAQ (reference sequence). CDR3 length equals 15 residues. The sequence was collected from a man younger than 40 in good health and CMV-seropositive. What was sequenced was PBMCs. The chain employs TRBV7-9 and TRBJ2-7, with 11 positions matching TRBD2. The CDR3 is CASSISTSGAYEQYF. The CDR3 nucleotides are TGTGCCAGCAGCATTTCGACTAGCGGGGCATACGAGCAGTACTTC.